Each of the 9 T cell receptor beta chains below was sequenced from the same sample in a study of early T cells in non-severe SARS-CoV-2 infection. TCRdb re-called the 5' RACE reads through MiXCR, storing one row per CDR3 protein. The table records 80,000 to 95,000 distinct CDR3 sequences, about 14% of them present only once. Sequences were obtained from whole blood. These receptors originate from an adult who was a healthcare worker with PCR-confirmed SARS-CoV-2 infection or an uninfected control (not recorded which).

The chain combines TRBV19 with TRBJ2-3; 7 bases line up with TRBD1. CDR1 is LNHDA, CDR2 SQIVND, per germline (reference sequence). J was trimmed by 3 bases and V by 5 bases; bases with no gene match: 5. The CDR3 runs 14 residues. The CDR3 sequence is CASSGDRETDTQYF. The CDR3 coding sequence is TGTGCCAGTAGTGGCGACAGGGAAACAGATACGCAGTATTTT.

This clonotype was seen a handful of times. The chain recombines TRBV13 with TRBJ2-5, with a possible D match to TRBD1 (5 bases). This CDR3 has 15 residues. The V gene's germline CDR1 is PRHDT and CDR2 FYEKMQ (reference sequence). Trimming removed 8 bases from V and 1 base from J, with 17 bases in between. CDR3: CASGRRGRTQETQYF. CDR3 DNA: TGTGCCAGCGGTCGTAGGGGCAGAACCCAAGAGACCCAGTACTTC.

This clonotype was counted a few times. In nucleotides, the CDR3 is TGTGCCAGCAGCACAACCTTAAGTGGCAGGGGGAATGGCTACACCTTC. This translates into CASSTTLSGRGNGYTF. The chain combines TRBV28 with TRBJ1-2; 7 bases match TRBD1. J gave up 6 bases and V 6 bases, and 16 bases lay outside the gene matches. The CDR3 covers 16 residues. Germline-derived CDR1 and CDR2 are MDHEN and SYDVKM.

This clonotype was observed a single time. The CDR3 loop is CASSVSGNQPQHF. The CDR3 DNA follows: TGTGCCAGCAGTGTGTCCGGAAATCAGCCCCAGCATTTT. This chain joins TRBV2 and TRBJ1-5; D is unclear. This CDR3 has 13 residues. Between the trimmed V and J ends, which lost 4 bases and 4 bases, there was a span of 8 bases. CDR1 is SNHLY and CDR2 is FYNNEI in the germline V gene.

This clonotype appeared a few times. V and J are TRBV5-6 and TRBJ2-3; a weak D match, TRBD2 (7 bases). The CDR3 loop spans 17 amino acids. V dropped 4 bases and J dropped 1 base, with 19 bases sitting between them. Germline CDR1 and CDR2: SGHDT and YYEEEE. The CDR3 loop reads CASSGKQGGLGTDTQYF. The DNA of the CDR3 is TGTGCCAGCAGCGGTAAACAGGGAGGGTTGGGCACAGATACGCAGTATTTT.

The J gene is TRBJ1-2, the V gene TRBV20-1; 8 positions agree with TRBD1. The CDR3 consists of 14 residues. The trim removed 5 bases at V and 8 bases at J, leaving 13 bases unmatched. Germline-derived CDR1 and CDR2 are DFQATT and SNEGSKA (reference sequence). DNA of the CDR3: TGCAGTGCTTCGGACAGGGCTTCTTTTAGGGGCTACACCTTC. Translating it yields CSASDRASFRGYTF.

This clonotype has a handful of counts. This chain links TRBV19 with TRBJ1-4, with TRBD1 matching over 7 bases. The CDR3 extends over 14 amino acids. V shed 0 bases and J 10 bases; nucleotides not matched to a gene: 5. Germline lookup yields CDR1 LNHDA and CDR2 SQIVND (reference sequence). The CDR3 region has the DNA TGTGCCAGTAGTATAGATCGGGACAGAAGAAAACTGTTTTTT. The encoded protein is CASSIDRDRRKLFF.

This chain links TRBV12-3 or TRBV12-4 with TRBJ1-1, with D possibly matching TRBD1 (6 bases). V dropped 6 bases and J dropped 7 bases, with 21 bases sitting between them. The length of the CDR3 is 15 residues. The CDR3 nucleotides read TGTGCCAGCAGCCCAGGGGAGTGGGCTACCATTGAAGCTTTCTTT. As protein: CASSPGEWATIEAFF.

The gene calls are TRBV2 and TRBJ1-1, with 12 nucleotides matching TRBD1. The CDR3 has 16 residues. Losses at the gene ends were 8 bases for V and 0 bases for J; bases not matched to a gene: 7. Germline CDR1 is SNHLY and CDR2 is FYNNEI. In DNA, the CDR3 is TGTGCCAGCCTTACCGGGACAGGGGGCATGAACACTGAAGCTTTCTTT. Translated, it gives CASLTGTGGMNTEAFF.